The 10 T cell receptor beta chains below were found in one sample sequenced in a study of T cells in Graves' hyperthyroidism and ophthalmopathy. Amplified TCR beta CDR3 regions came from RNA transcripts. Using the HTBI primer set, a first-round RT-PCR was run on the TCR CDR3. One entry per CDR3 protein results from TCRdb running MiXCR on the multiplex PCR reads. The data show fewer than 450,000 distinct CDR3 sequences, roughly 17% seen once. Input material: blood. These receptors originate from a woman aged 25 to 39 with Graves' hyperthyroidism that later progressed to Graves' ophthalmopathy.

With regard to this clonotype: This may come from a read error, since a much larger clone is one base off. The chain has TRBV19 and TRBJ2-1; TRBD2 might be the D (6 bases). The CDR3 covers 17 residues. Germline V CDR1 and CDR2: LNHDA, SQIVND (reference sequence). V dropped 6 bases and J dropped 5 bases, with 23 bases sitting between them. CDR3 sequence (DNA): TGTGCCAGTAGACTTGGGACCCAGCGGGCCCCACACAATGAGCAGTTCTTC. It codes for CASRLGTQRAPHNEQFF. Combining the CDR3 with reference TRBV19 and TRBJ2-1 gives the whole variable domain DGGITQSPKYLFRKEGQNVTLSCEQNLNHDAMYWYRQDPGQGLRLIYYSQIVNDFQKGDIAEGYSVSREKKESFPLTVTSAQKNPTAFYLCASRLGTQRAPHNEQFFGPGTRLTVL.

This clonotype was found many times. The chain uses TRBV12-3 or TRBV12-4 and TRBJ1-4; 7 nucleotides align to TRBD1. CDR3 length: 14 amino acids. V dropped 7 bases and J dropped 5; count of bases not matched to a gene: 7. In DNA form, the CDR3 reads TGTGCCAGCACTACGACAGGGATGAATGAAAAACTGTTTTTT. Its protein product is CASTTTGMNEKLFF.

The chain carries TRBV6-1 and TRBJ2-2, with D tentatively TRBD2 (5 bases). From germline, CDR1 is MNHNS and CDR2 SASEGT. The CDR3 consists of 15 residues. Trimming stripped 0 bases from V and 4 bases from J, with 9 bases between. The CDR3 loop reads CASSEAGAGTGELFF. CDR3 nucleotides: TGTGCCAGCAGTGAAGCGGGAGCTGGCACCGGGGAGCTGTTTTTT.

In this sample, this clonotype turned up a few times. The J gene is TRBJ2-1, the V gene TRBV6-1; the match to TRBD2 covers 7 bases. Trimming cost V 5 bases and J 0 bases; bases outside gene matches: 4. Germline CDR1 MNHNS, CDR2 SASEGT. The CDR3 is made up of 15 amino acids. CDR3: CASSMLAGSYNEQFF. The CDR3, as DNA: TGTGCCAGCAGTATGTTAGCGGGCTCCTACAATGAGCAGTTCTTC.

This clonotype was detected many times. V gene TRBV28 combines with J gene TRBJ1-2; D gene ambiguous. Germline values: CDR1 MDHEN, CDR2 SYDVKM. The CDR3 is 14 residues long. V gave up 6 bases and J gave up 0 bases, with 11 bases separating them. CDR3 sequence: CASRNQGSNYGYTF. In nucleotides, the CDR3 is TGTGCCAGCAGAAACCAAGGGTCTAACTATGGCTACACCTTC.

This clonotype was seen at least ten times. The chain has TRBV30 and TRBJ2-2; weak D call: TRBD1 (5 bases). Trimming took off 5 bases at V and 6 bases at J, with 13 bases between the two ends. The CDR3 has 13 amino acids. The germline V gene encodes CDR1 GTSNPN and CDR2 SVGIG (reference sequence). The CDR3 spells CAWSVSRAGELFF. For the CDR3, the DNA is TGTGCCTGGTCGGTCTCCAGGGCCGGGGAGCTGTTTTTT.

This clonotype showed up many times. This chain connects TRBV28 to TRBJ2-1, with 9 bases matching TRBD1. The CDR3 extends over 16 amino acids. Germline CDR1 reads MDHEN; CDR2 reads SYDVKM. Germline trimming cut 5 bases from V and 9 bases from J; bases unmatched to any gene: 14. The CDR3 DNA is TGTGCCAGCAGTCCACAGGGGGCTTCAGGACTGGGTGAGCAGTTCTTC. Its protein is CASSPQGASGLGEQFF.

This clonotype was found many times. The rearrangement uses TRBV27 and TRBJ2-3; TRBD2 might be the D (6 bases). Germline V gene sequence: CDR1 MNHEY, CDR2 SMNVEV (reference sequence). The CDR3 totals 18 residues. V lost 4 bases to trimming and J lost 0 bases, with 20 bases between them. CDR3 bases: TGTGCCAGCAGTTCCACCGGTAGGGGAGGAACTAGCACAGATACGCAGTATTTT. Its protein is CASSSTGRGGTSTDTQYF.

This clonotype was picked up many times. The CDR3 sequence: CASSLETPVGGYTF. CDR3 nucleotides: TGTGCCAGCAGCTTGGAGACGCCCGTCGGGGGCTACACCTTC. J is TRBJ1-2 and V is TRBV5-6, with D unclear. Germline lookup yields CDR1 SGHDT and CDR2 YYEEEE. With 0 bases removed from V and 8 bases from J, the gap between germline ends came to 14 bases. The CDR3 extends over 14 amino acids.

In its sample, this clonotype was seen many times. CDR3 residues: CASSFRRDVTNTGELFF. In DNA, the CDR3 is TGTGCCAGCAGCTTTCGTCGGGACGTCACGAACACCGGGGAGCTGTTTTTT. The chain combines TRBV5-8 with TRBJ2-2; either TRBD1 or TRBD2 may fit D (5 bases each). V was pared by 2 bases and J by 0 bases, with 14 bases between. There are 17 residues in the CDR3. CDR1 SGHTS and CDR2 YDEGEE come from the germline V gene.